Listed below are T cell receptor beta chains from one sample, sequenced in a study of human CD4 T cells and Enterobacteriaceae. Data came from immunoSEQ multiplex PCR; TCRdb stores just in-frame clones and leaves some out. This table holds roughly 250 clones, over 40% found once. The material sequenced was bacteria-reactive CD4+ T cells grown in culture. These receptors came from a human donor in good health. Both conserved end residues are part of each CDR3. A D gene is named only where the DNA matches it firmly. Size tells how often a clone was seen (once, few, many) or the class of an expanded clone, and some rows leave it out.

.	TRBV5-1	TRBJ1-2	.	CASREEAGYTF	TGCGCCAGCAGGGAGGAAGCTGGCTACACCTTC
few	TRBV19	TRBJ2-5	.	CASRQSGETQYF	TGTGCCAGTAGGCAATCTGGAGAGACCCAGTACTTC
few	TRBV14	TRBJ1-1	TRBD1	CASSHGQGAENTEAFF	TGTGCCAGCAGCCATGGACAGGGGGCGGAGAACACTGAAGCTTTCTTT
.	TRBV11-2	TRBJ1-5	TRBD1	CASSLDRGQPQHF	TGTGCCAGCAGCTTAGACAGGGGGCAGCCCCAGCATTTT
once	TRBV8-2	TRBJ2-6	.	CGSSPKITQSRANVLTF	TGTGGCAGCTCGCCTAAGATAACACAAAGTCGGGCCAACGTCCTGACTTTC
few	TRBV12-5	TRBJ2-7	.	CASGFMDSTPGEQYF	TGTGCTAGTGGTTTCATGGACAGTACTCCGGGGGAGCAGTACTTC
.	TRBV19	TRBJ2-2	.	CASSVAARGSGTGELFF	TGTGCCAGTAGTGTAGCCGCCAGGGGCAGCGGTACCGGGGAGCTGTTTTTT
.	TRBV11-3	TRBJ2-7	TRBD2	CASSAAGTSGGKLHEQYF	TGTGCCAGCAGCGCAGCCGGGACTAGCGGGGGGAAGCTCCACGAGCAGTACTTC
few	TRBV9	TRBJ1-1	TRBD1	CASRPGTGGRDTEAFF	TGTGCCAGCAGGCCCGGGACAGGGGGCCGGGACACTGAAGCTTTCTTT
.	TRBV27	TRBJ2-1	TRBD2	CASSSFLAGAYNEQFF	TGTGCCAGCAGTTCTTTTCTAGCGGGGGCCTACAATGAGCAGTTCTTC
.	TRBV5-6	TRBJ2-7	TRBD1	CASSLWPGTGSYEQYF	TGTGCCAGCAGCTTGTGGCCCGGGACAGGCTCCTACGAGCAGTACTTC
few	TRBV5-5	TRBJ1-4	TRBD1	CASSYEQGANEKLFF	TGTGCCAGCAGCTACGAACAGGGGGCTAATGAAAAACTGTTTTTT
large	TRBV28	TRBJ2-7	TRBD1	CASRSQGAYEQYF	TGTGCCAGCAGGTCACAGGGGGCTTACGAGCAGTACTTC
few	TRBV5-4	TRBJ2-5	TRBD1	CASSLGGTGKETQYF	TGTGCCAGCAGCTTGGGTGGGACAGGGAAAGAGACCCAGTACTTC